The clone carrying this T cell receptor beta chain was counted many times. Antigen: not known. The data derive from a study of blood T cells in healthy people across ages. Broader study findings: The unknown donor CMV status may have confounded expanded clonotype changes.

For the second PCR, which ran for about 6 to 11 cycles, a sample-barcoded 5' primer and a J-beta primer mix were used. TCRdb fed the 5' RACE reads into MiXCR, producing one record per CDR3 protein. The sample comprises 500,000 to 700,000 distinct CDR3 sequences, around 31% of which are singletons, and approximately 14% rests with the top ten. Germline CDR1 is MNHEY and CDR2 is SVGAGI. This CDR3 has 13 amino acids. The V gene lost 8 bases and the J gene lost 0 bases, with 9 bases spanning the gap. The V and J genes are TRBV6-5 and TRBJ2-3, with a weak D call TRBD2 (5 bases). The sequence came from a woman aged 80 or over in good health. Material for sequencing was blood. The CDR3 DNA follows: TGTGCCAGCCAGCGAGGGAGCACAGATACGCAGTATTTT. Its protein product is CASQRGSTDTQYF.